Below, one TCR beta chain is given with its context. Its antigen is unknown. Base qualities are not recorded, but no much larger clone differs from it by a single base. The library came from 5' RACE. The instrument given in TCRdb is Illumina HiSeq 2500. A second PCR of about 7 to 12 cycles was performed with a sample-barcoded 5' primer and a J-beta primer mix. A unique molecular identifier was introduced onto each TCR beta cDNA molecule by a template-switch 5' adaptor carrying 12 random nucleotides. Each sample yielded at least 3 million CDR3-containing paired-end reads. First-strand cDNA synthesis was performed from all RNA using the Mint cDNA synthesis kit, with priming by a TRBC-specific oligonucleotide. Following uracil-DNA glycosylase treatment, all cDNA underwent a first 18-cycle PCR with the universal primers M1SS and BC2_uni_R. The study's own analysis went as follows. For normalization, 1 million high-quality reads were randomly selected from each sample, with every read carrying a distinct molecular identifier. Reads with shared molecular identifiers were discarded instead of being binned into consensus sequences. MiTCR, set to a Q25 quality threshold and the strictest error-elimination algorithm, was used for CDR3 identification, clonotype clustering and error correction. A nonparametric unseen species model using Euler transformation provided a lower-bound estimate of total TCR beta diversity. The raw public data were reprocessed by TCRdb itself: fastp quality trimming at Q25, MiXCR clonotype calling, in-frame beta chains only. Rows merge per CDR3 protein into single entries with the most common DNA and genes. V and J calls and clone size were set by TCRdb, not the authors. This sample comprises approximately 960,000 distinct CDR3 sequences, just under 30% of them detected only once. The top ten constitute about a tenth of the sample.

Measured from the cysteine to the phenylalanine, the CDR3 is 15 residues long. Only CDR3 DNA is held: 45 bases, read in frame from base 1. V sheds 1 base and J sheds 10 bases, leaving 18 bases between their ends. CDR1 and CDR2 are drawn from the germline V gene: SGHDT, YYEEEE. Donors were a few dozen systemically healthy Caucasian individuals from Russia aged roughly 6 to 95 years. Each donor gave ten milliliters of peripheral blood, drawn into EDTA-treated Vacutainer tubes. Ficoll-Paque density-gradient centrifugation was used to isolate PBMCs, with at least 7 million per sample. Trizol reagent was used to extract total RNA from PBMCs, with at least 6 micrograms per sample. For every donor, flow cytometry on a PBMC aliquot measured the percentage of naive CD45RAhigh/CD27high T cells. This sample was taken from a study of blood T cells in healthy people across ages (dated by TCRdb to 2013 to 2016). Background for the entire study: Template switching captured roughly one uniquely barcoded TCR beta cDNA molecule per two T cells in model experiments. To track age-related changes in TCR beta repertoire diversity, the study relied on deep sequencing normalized with unique cDNA molecular identifiers. Donors were grouped into four age groups: young (average 16 years), middle-aged (about 38), aged (about 59) and long-lived (approximately 75). Two additional independent replicas of 1 million unique cDNA reads from the same blood draw were analyzed for two donors (one aged 18 to 30 and one aged 80 or older).

The study at large found these results: As age increased, observed TCR beta diversity per million T cells dropped in a roughly linear way, and a significant reduction was already evident by age around 41. A strong correlation was found between observed TCR beta diversity and the percentage of naive T cells measured by flow cytometry. Bulk unsorted PBMC profiling prevented conclusive comparison of naive and antigen-experienced compartments. Estimates of total diversity from one million sequenced T cells were regarded as lower bounds and underestimates. Compared with the aged group, the long-lived group had more naive CD4+ T cells, fewer expanded clones and increased TCR diversity, suggesting age selection. Donor CMV infection status was unknown, potentially confounding age-related changes in expanded clonotypes.

These data also formed part of another study, on T cells of mothers and their children. Per that second paper: Nine systemically healthy Caucasian individuals served as donors, namely three mothers together with their six children. cDNA synthesis used all of the extracted RNA, with around 1.4 ug of RNA in each 15 ul reaction. Sample barcodes and 2-4 random nucleotides were added via the M1S primer in the second PCR. Each mother yielded over 9 million TCR beta CDR3 reads and each child about 3 million reads. TCR recombination output is similarly shaped by thymic selection in related and unrelated pairs, with a minor effect exerted by inherited differences. Related mother-child pairs always showed normalized repertoire overlap that was slightly higher than in unrelated mother-child pairs, though the difference was never significant. No persistent microchimeric T cell clones were detected, at a sensitivity of roughly 96 clones per million clonotypes. Deep NGS was used in the study to compare the TCR beta repertoires of mothers and children and to look for features that separate related mother-child pairs from unrelated individuals. On average, the children were roughly 11 +/- 4 years old, while the mothers were about 40 +/- 4 years old. After adapter ligation with NEBNext reagents, the libraries were sequenced on Illumina HiSeq 2000 with 100+100 nt paired-end reads. To prevent cross-contamination, the mother and child libraries were prepared one month apart and sequenced in separate runs. For each donor, somewhere between roughly 450,000 and 2,100,000 distinct TCR beta clonotypes were identified. Naive TCR beta clonotypes were estimated from low-frequency clonotypes matched to each donor's FACS-determined naive share, without sorting.

This clonotype was sampled from a woman aged 40 to 55 in good health. The specimen sequenced was blood. The rearrangement joined TRBV5-6 to TRBJ2-1; a tentative D call is TRBD1 (5 bases match). The CDR3 amino acid sequence is: CASSLKGIMAEEQFF. The nucleotide sequence reads as follows: TGTGCCAGCAGCTTGAAGGGGATTATGGCTGAAGAGCAGTTCTTC.